This T cell receptor (beta chain) comes out of a study of T cells after yellow fever vaccination. Overall study results and limits: Clones from primary vaccination mostly reappeared after the booster (roughly 95% CD4, around 90% CD8). Peak timing came faster in the weaker secondary response, day 5 versus 15.

Concerning this clonotype itself: Its antigen is unknown.

5'RACE template switching generated TCR cDNA, adding a universal primer site and UMIs. TCRdb reprocessed the 5' RACE reads via MiXCR and lists one record per CDR3 protein. Of some 350,000 distinct CDR3 sequences listed, roughly 4.3% were seen once; the top ten hold around 24%. J was trimmed by 5 bases and V by 0 bases; bases with no gene match: 6. This CDR3 comprises 15 residues. The germline V gene has CDR1 LNHNV and CDR2 YYDKDF (reference sequence). This specimen was PBMCs, taken 5 days after the yellow fever booster vaccination. The chain recombines TRBV15 with TRBJ1-2, with 7 bases identical to TRBD1. The receptor was isolated from a man between 18 and 29 years old who received the YFV17D yellow fever vaccine. The CDR3 region has the DNA TGTGCCACCAGCAGAGATCTCGCAGGGGGATATGGCTACACCTTC. Protein product: CATSRDLAGGYGYTF.